This T cell receptor (beta chain) appears in the sequencing data of a study of T-cell memory formation after mild COVID-19. TCRdb processed the 5' RACE reads anew with MiXCR; each CDR3 protein has one entry. This sample has around 300,000 distinct CDR3 sequences, with roughly an eighth found just once. Study-wide findings and caveats: The SARS-CoV-2 specificity of second-wave clones reaching peak at day 37 remained unverified. Clones contracting day 15 to 85 were balanced CD4/CD8; later expanders leaned CD4+. Contracting CD4+ clones were located mainly in CM and EM, and CD8+ clones in EMRA. Within pre-infection memory, some responding clones were found, suggesting cross-reactive memory joined.

Concerning this clonotype itself: Its antigen is undetermined.

Sequencing used PBMCs or a T cell subset sorted from them (not recorded which). The receptor comes from a man younger than 35 who had mild COVID-19 (a few samples of this study predate the infection). Cell type and time point are not known.

The CDR3 nucleotides read TGTGCCAGCAGTATAGACAACGGCGGCTACAATGAGCAGTTCTTC. Its translation is CASSIDNGGYNEQFF. The chain uses TRBV6-5 and TRBJ2-1; the D is unclear. The CDR3 totals 15 residues. From germline, CDR1 is MNHEY and CDR2 SVGAGI. Trimming removed 5 bases at V and 3 bases at J, with 14 bases between.